The 9 T cell receptor beta chains listed next were all sequenced from one sample in a study of human T cells and chemical hapten exposure. TCRdb re-derived calls from the RACE reads in MiXCR, one entry per CDR3 protein. The sample contains 300,000 to 400,000 distinct CDR3 sequences, 5.5% to 8% of which appear only once. Time point given: patch test 1, 2 weeks after DPC sensitization. As for treatment: therapeutic diphenylcyclopropenone sensitization with weekly scalp DPC. Sequencing was performed on whole blood, taken in connection with sensitization to the hapten diphenylcyclopropenone (DPC). All receptors derive from a woman aged 18-30 years with alopecia areata. Some clones in this sample may be carry-over from other donors' samples.

The table lists this clonotype with many counts. V gene TRBV7-9 combines with J gene TRBJ2-3; maybe TRBD2 (5 bases). This CDR3 spans 15 amino acids. Germline V gene lookup returns CDR1 SEHNR and CDR2 FQNEAQ (reference sequence). Trimming shortened V by 1 base and J by 6 bases, and 14 bases separated the two germline ends. CDR3 sequence (DNA): TGTGCCAGCAGCTTAGATTTACTAGGGATGGATACGCAGTATTTT. Its translation is CASSLDLLGMDTQYF.

The rearrangement uses TRBV12-3 or TRBV12-4 and TRBJ1-6; D is possibly TRBD1 (5 bases). The CDR3 totals 14 residues. Trimming removed 2 bases at V and 7 bases at J, with 9 bases between. CDR3 DNA sequence: TGTGCCAGCAGTTTACGGGCAGGGAATTCACCCCTCCACTTT. This translates into CASSLRAGNSPLHF.

The table lists this clonotype with a few counts. The chain carries TRBV6-2 or TRBV6-3 and TRBJ1-2; D might be TRBD1 (6 bases). The germline V gene encodes CDR1 MNHEY and CDR2 SVGEGT. Trimming shortened V by 9 bases and J by 3 bases, and 17 bases separated the two germline ends. CDR3 length: 14 residues. The CDR3 nucleotides read TGTGCCAGAAGTATGGGGGCGTTACACTATGGCTACACCTTC. This sequence encodes CARSMGALHYGYTF.

This clonotype was seen a few times. V and J are TRBV6-1 and TRBJ2-7, with TRBD2 matching over 11 bases. The CDR3 is 15 amino acids. From germline, CDR1 is MNHNS and CDR2 SASEGT. J was trimmed by 3 bases and V by 2 bases; bases with no gene match: 3. CDR3 residues: CASSERLAGGYEQYF. CDR3 DNA: TGTGCCAGCAGTGAACGGCTAGCGGGGGGCTACGAGCAGTACTTC.

The table lists this clonotype with a few counts. This chain links TRBV2 with TRBJ2-5, with D perhaps being TRBD1 or TRBD2 (6 bases each). Looked up from germline, CDR1 is SNHLY and CDR2 is FYNNEI. V lost 8 bases to trimming and J lost 5 bases, with 15 bases between them. CDR3 length equals 13 residues. The CDR3 nucleotides are TGTGCCAGCGGAGGGGGGACGTCGGAGACCCAGTACTTC. This gives the protein CASGGGTSETQYF.

This clonotype was picked up many times. This chain joins TRBV3-1 and TRBJ2-5; the D gene is possibly TRBD2 (5 bases). Germline V gives CDR1 LGHDT, CDR2 YNNKEL (reference sequence). The CDR3 totals 13 residues. Trimming removed 1 base at V and 5 bases at J, with 8 bases between. As DNA, the CDR3 is TGTGCCAGCAGCCAAGCGGGGTGGGAGACCCAGTACTTC. Protein: CASSQAGWETQYF.

The sample holds a few counts of this clonotype. The V call is TRBV7-2, the J call TRBJ2-7, with TRBD2 identical over 8 bases. The CDR3 is made up of 17 amino acids. V shed 5 bases and J 2 bases; nucleotides not matched to a gene: 14. Germline V gene lookup returns CDR1 SGHTA and CDR2 FQGNSA. CDR3 protein: CASSGEIGGGTTYEQYF. As DNA, the CDR3 is TGTGCCAGCAGCGGTGAAATTGGCGGGGGGACAACCTACGAGCAGTACTTC.

This clonotype showed up just a few times. The chain recombines TRBV7-2 with TRBJ1-1; D is unresolved. In germline, CDR1 is SGHTA, CDR2 FQGNSA. The CDR3 has 15 residues. V was cut by 1 base and J by 3 bases, with 12 bases left in between. The DNA of the CDR3 is TGTGCCAGCAGCTTAGGGGTCAGGAAGTACACTGAAGCTTTCTTT. This gives the protein CASSLGVRKYTEAFF.

This clonotype was observed at least ten times. J is TRBJ1-2 and V is TRBV29-1, with 7 bases lining up with TRBD1. The CDR3 is 13 amino acids. The junction had 1 base not matched to a gene; V was cut back by 3 bases and J by 0 bases. Germline assignment: CDR1 SQVTM and CDR2 ANQGSEA. The CDR3 protein is CSVDGTANYGYTF. CDR3 in DNA: TGCAGCGTTGACGGGACAGCTAACTATGGCTACACCTTC.